The T cell receptor (beta chain) under discussion was sequenced for a study of blood T cell repertoires in COVID-19. Recruits, aged 18 to 89 years, lived in around 24 US areas. Data came from immunoSEQ multiplex PCR; TCRdb stores just in-frame clones and leaves some out. The table shows more than 100,000 clones, with approximately 79% occurring only once. The V gene's germline CDR1 is SGHAT and CDR2 FQNNGV. The CDR3 is 15 amino acids. The V and J ends lost 1 base and 0 bases respectively, with 9 bases between them. The chain links TRBV11-2 to TRBJ1-1; D ambiguous. The sequencing sample was made of PBMCs or T cells enriched from blood (not recorded which). This TCR derives from a middle-aged man with acute COVID-19. CDR3 in DNA: TGTGCCAGCAGCTTAGTTACAGTCATGAACACTGAAGCTTTCTTT. As protein: CASSLVTVMNTEAFF.